The rows below give T cell receptor beta chains drawn from one sample of a study of siplizumab effects on memory and regulatory T cells. The data were produced by immunoSEQ multiplex PCR, yet TCRdb's version contains in-frame clones alone and is incomplete. Altogether about 100,000 clones are present, approximately 91% being singletons, with the ten largest covering approximately 0.15%. The sample was CD4+ T cells sorted from blood. Receptors originate from a human donor in good health. The CDR3 runs from the conserved cysteine through the conserved F or W.

>TRBV28|TRBJ2-3
CASSGPGSSTDTQYF
>TRBV19|TRBJ2-4
CASSTAGLAGEWNIQYF
>TRBV30|TRBJ1-2
CAWHTAGGYGYTF
>TRBV18|TRBJ1-2
CASSLDRGLGYTF
>TRBV7-9|TRBJ1-6
CASSSGTGSNSPLHF
>TRBV19|TRBJ1-5
CASSSPGRQAVGAQHF
>TRBV6-5|TRBJ2-7
CASSSMTSGTWEQYF
>TRBV6-5|TRBJ1-5
CASSSGTGVGNQPQHF
>TRBV5-1|TRBJ2-7
CASSLGELAGSYEQYF
>TRBV5-4|TRBJ1-6
CASSSFGANSPLHF
>TRBV7-3|TRBJ2-2
CASSPFPNTGELFF
>TRBV7-9|TRBJ1-6
CASTSNSPLHF
>TRBV28|TRBJ1-5
CATNPRPQPQHF
>TRBV6-5|TRBJ1-1
CASSIKAVGNTEAFF
>TRBV20-1|TRBJ1-1
CSAGTDTEAFF
>TRBV4-2|TRBJ1-3
CASSRDRVSGNTIYF
>TRBV11-2|TRBJ2-3
CASSKEGSSADTQYF
>TRBV20-1|TRBJ2-3
CSAPIPDTQYF